This T cell receptor beta chain was retrieved from a study of blood T cell repertoires in COVID-19. Sequencing was performed with immunoSEQ multiplex PCR; in TCRdb, only in-frame clones are kept and a portion is missing. The sample lists fewer than 400,000 clones; approximately 85% were seen once. Cohort assignment relied on participant-reported clinical history. J lost 5 bases, V lost 5 bases, and 12 bases had no gene match. The CDR3 runs to 16 residues. Per the germline V gene, CDR1 is SGHNT and CDR2 is YENEEA. Sequencing used PBMCs or T cells enriched from blood (not recorded which). The chain uses TRBV11-3 and TRBJ2-5; 9 bases map to TRBD2. The receptor comes from a young man who had recovered from COVID-19. The CDR3 nucleotides read TGTGCCAGCAGCCCAGGTGCCAGCGGGGGGATGGAGACCCAGTACTTC. Translating it yields CASSPGASGGMETQYF.